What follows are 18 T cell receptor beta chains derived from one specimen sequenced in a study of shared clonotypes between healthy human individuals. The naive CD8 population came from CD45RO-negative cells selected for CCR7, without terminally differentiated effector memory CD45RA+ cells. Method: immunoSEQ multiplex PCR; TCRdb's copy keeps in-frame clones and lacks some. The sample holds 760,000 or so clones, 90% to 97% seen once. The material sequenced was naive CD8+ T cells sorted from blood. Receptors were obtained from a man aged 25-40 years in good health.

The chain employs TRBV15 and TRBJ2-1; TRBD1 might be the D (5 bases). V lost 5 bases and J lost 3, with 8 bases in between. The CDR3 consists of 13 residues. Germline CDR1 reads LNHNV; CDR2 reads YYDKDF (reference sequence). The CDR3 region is CATSLDNYNEQFF. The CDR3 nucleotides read TGTGCCACCAGCCTGGACAACTACAATGAGCAGTTCTTC.

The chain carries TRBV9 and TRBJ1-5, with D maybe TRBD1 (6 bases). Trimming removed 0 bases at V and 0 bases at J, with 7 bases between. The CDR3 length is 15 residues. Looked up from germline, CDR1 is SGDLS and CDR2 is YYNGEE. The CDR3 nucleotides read TGTGCCAGCAGCGTAGCAGGGGTTAGCAATCAGCCCCAGCATTTT. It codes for CASSVAGVSNQPQHF.

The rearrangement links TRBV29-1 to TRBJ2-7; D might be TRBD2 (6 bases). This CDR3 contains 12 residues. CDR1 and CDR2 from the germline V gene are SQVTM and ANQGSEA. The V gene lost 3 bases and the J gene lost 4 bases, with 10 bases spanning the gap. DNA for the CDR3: TGCAGCGTTGAGGCGGGGAAGTACGAGCAGTACTTC. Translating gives CSVEAGKYEQYF.

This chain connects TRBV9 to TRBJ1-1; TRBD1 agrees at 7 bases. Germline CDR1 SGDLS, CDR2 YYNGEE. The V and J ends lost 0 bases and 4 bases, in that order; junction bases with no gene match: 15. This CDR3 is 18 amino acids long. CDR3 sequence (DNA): TGTGCCAGCAGCGTAGCCGCCCGCACAGGGGTAGGAGGCACTGAAGCTTTCTTT. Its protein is CASSVAARTGVGGTEAFF.

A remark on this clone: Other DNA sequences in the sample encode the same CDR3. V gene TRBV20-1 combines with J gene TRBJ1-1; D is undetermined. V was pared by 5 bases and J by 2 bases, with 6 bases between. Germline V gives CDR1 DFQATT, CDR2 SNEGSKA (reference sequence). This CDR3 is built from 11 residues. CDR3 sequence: CSAPVNTEAFF. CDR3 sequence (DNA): TGCAGTGCTCCAGTAAACACTGAAGCTTTCTTT.

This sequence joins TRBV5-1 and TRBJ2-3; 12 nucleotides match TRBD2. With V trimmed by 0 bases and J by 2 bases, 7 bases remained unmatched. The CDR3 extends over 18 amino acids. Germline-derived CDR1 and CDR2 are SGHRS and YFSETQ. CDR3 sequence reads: CASSLDGLAGHPTDTQYF. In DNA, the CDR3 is TGCGCCAGCAGCTTGGATGGACTAGCGGGGCATCCCACAGATACGCAGTATTTT.

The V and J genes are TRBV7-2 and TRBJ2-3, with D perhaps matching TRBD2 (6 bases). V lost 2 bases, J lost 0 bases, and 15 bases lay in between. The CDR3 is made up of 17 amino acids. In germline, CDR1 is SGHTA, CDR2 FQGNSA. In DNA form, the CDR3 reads TGTGCCAGCAGCTTACCCGCGGGATTCCCTAGCACAGATACGCAGTATTTT. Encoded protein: CASSLPAGFPSTDTQYF.

DNA for the CDR3: TGTGCCAGCAGCAATCGGGAGGAATTCTACAATGAGCAGTTCTTC. It specifies CASSNREEFYNEQFF. This chain links TRBV9 with TRBJ2-1; TRBD2 aligns across 7 bases. The CDR3 has 15 amino acids. Germline CDR1 reads SGDLS; CDR2 reads YYNGEE. V lost 4 bases, J lost 3 bases, and 7 bases stayed unmatched.

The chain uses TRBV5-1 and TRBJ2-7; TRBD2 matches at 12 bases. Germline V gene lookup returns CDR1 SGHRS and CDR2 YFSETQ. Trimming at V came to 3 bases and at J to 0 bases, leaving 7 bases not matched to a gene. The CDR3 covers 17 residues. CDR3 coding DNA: TGCGCCAGCAGCTCGGGGACTAGCGGGCTAAGCTCCTACGAGCAGTACTTC. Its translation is CASSSGTSGLSSYEQYF.

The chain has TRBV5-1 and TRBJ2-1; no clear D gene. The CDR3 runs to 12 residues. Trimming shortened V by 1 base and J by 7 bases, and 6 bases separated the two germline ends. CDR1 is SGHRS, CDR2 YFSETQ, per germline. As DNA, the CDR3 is TGCGCCAGCAGCTTGACCCCAAATGAGCAGTTCTTC. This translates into CASSLTPNEQFF.

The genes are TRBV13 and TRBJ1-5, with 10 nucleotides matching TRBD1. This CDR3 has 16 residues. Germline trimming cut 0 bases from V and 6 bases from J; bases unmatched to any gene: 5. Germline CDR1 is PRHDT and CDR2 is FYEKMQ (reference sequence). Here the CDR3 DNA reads TGTGCCAGCAGCTTAGGCCTTGGACAGGGGGTTCAGCCCCAGCATTTT. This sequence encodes CASSLGLGQGVQPQHF.

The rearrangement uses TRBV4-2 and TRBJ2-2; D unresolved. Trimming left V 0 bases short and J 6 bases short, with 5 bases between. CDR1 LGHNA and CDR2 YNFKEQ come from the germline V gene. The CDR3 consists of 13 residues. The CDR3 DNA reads TGTGCCAGCAGCCAAGACTCGGCCGGGGAGCTGTTTTTT. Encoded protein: CASSQDSAGELFF.

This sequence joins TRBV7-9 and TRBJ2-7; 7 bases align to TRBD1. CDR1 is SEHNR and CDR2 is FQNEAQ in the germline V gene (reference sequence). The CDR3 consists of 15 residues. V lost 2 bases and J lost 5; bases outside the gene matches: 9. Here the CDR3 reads CASSLSPGGMNEQYF. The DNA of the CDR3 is TGTGCCAGCAGCTTATCCCCAGGGGGTATGAACGAGCAGTACTTC.

CDR3 nucleotides: TGTGCCAGCAGTGAAATCGGGAGCCGGAATGAGCAGTTCTTC. It yields the protein CASSEIGSRNEQFF. The chain carries TRBV6-1 and TRBJ2-1; D perhaps matches TRBD2 (6 bases). Germline CDR1 and CDR2: MNHNS and SASEGT. This CDR3 has 14 residues. The ends were cut back, 2 bases at V and 7 bases at J, with 12 bases in the middle.

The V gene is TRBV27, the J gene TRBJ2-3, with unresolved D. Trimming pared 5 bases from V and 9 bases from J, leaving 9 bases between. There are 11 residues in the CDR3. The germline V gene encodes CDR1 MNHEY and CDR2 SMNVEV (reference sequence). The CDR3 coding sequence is TGTGCCAGCAGTACCGGGCCCACGCAGTATTTT. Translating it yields CASSTGPTQYF.

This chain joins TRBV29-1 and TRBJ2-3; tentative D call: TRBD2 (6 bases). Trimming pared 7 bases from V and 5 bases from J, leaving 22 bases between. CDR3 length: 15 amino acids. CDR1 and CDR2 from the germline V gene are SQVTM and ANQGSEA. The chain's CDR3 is CSARPAGWVGDTQYF. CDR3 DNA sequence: TGCAGCGCCCGTCCCGCGGGGTGGGTTGGAGATACGCAGTATTTT.

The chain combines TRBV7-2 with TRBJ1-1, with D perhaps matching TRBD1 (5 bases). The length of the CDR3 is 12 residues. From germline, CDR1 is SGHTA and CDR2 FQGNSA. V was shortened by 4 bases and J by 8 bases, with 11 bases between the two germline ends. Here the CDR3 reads CASSSGQREAFF. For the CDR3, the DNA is TGTGCCAGCAGCTCGGGGCAAAGGGAAGCTTTCTTT. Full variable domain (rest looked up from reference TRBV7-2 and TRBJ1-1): GAGVSQSPSNKVTEKGKDVELRCDPISGHTALYWYRQSLGQGLEFLIYFQGNSAPDKSGLPSDRFSAERTGGSVSTLTIQRTQQEDSAVYLCASSSGQREAFFGQGTRLTVV.

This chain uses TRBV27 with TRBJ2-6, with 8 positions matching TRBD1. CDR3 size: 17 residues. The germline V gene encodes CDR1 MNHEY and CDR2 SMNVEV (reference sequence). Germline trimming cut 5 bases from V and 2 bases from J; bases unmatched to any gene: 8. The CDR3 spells CASSPRQGRTGANVLTF. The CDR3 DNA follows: TGTGCCAGCAGTCCCAGACAGGGGCGGACTGGGGCCAACGTCCTGACTTTC.